This TCR beta chain was retrieved from a study of cytomegalovirus exposure and HLA in healthy donors. The study's findings and limits: Common viral pathogens were later found to be apparently linked to several of the most significant clusters. A later analysis linked a missense DCLRE1C variant to TCR beta V- and J-gene trimming.

PCR used 60 Vbeta primers and 13 Jbeta primers. Clones were read by immunoSEQ multiplex PCR, and TCRdb kept only the in-frame ones, dropping some. The repertoire consists of 130,000 to 150,000 clones, with 75% to 80% occurring once and the leading ten covering about 2.2%. This clone showed up just a few times. Antigen: not known. The sequence derives from a young woman in good health and CMV-seropositive. The sample was PBMCs.

CDR3 protein: CASSAGGGETQYF. CDR3 nucleotides: TGCGCCAGCAGCGCAGGGGGAGGAGAGACCCAGTACTTC. This sequence joins TRBV5-1 and TRBJ2-5; a possible D gene is TRBD1 (7 bases). Germline values: CDR1 SGHRS, CDR2 YFSETQ. The CDR3 is 13 amino acids. Trimming stripped 4 bases from V and 4 bases from J, with 11 bases between.